This T cell receptor (beta chain) is from a study of T cell repertoires in cytomegalovirus infection (dated by TCRdb to between 2018 and 2021). Turning to the overall study: Donor HLA type was relevant to the analysis, because carriage of CMV infection together with the matching HLA type was indicated by public TCR beta signatures.

The research as a whole found: Cumulative frequency of public TCR beta family members discriminated carriers of CMV infection plus the relevant HLA type in this cohort and an independent 352-donor cohort. The ex vivo response was dominated by HLA-C-restricted CMV-specific TCR beta clonotypes, which also provided the single most frequent clonotype in two of eight donors.

Comment on this clonotype: The specificity of this receptor is unknown. No base quality information exists; no much larger clone differs at one position.

The sequencer listed for this sample is Illumina HiSeq 1500. TCRdb itself trimmed the public reads at Q25 with fastp, ran MiXCR and retained productive beta chains. Rows merge per CDR3 protein into single entries with the most common DNA and genes. This sample gives 60,000 to 75,000 distinct CDR3 sequences in total; about 23% of them show up just once. The ten largest clones add up to roughly 80% of the sample. This receptor was obtained from a human donor in good health (CMV status not recorded). Some clones in this sample may be carry-over from other donors' samples. What was sequenced was PBMCs, sequenced either directly or after in vitro stimulation (not recorded which).

The nucleotide sequence is TGTGCCAGCAGCCCTCATTCGTTAAACACCATATATTTT. Its protein product is CASSPHSLNTIYF. This chain joins TRBV11-3 to TRBJ1-3; no D gene call is confident. The germline V gene gives CDR1 as SGHNT and CDR2 as YENEEA. Deletion took 5 bases off V and 6 bases off J, with a span of 11 bases between the germline ends. From the cysteine through the phenylalanine, the CDR3 covers 13 amino acids. Only the CDR3 region is kept as DNA, spanning 39 bases read in frame from base 1.